The entry below describes one T cell receptor beta chain. It lacks a known antigen. No base qualities exist here, and no much larger clone lies one base off it. The cohort was made up of 500 to 850 healthy bone marrow donors. At the time of sampling, all cohort members were nominally healthy, though unrecorded immune exposures were likely present. The donor was CMV seronegative and was included in the group of a few hundred seronegative cohort members. Each donor provided a peripheral blood sample, and peripheral blood mononuclear cells were used for TCR beta sequencing. The Qiagen DNeasy Blood Extraction Kit was used to extract genomic DNA from the blood cell samples. Including cysteine and phenylalanine, the CDR3 has 13 amino acids. The CDR3 DNA has 39 bases and is translated from base 1. V drops 4 bases and J drops 5 bases, leaving 10 bases in between. According to the germline V gene, CDR1 reads LGHNA and CDR2 reads YNFKEQ.

The sample is drawn from a study of cytomegalovirus exposure and HLA in healthy donors (dated by TCRdb to about 2017). About the full investigation: An earlier analysis of more than 550 of the donors reported 276 Gb of sequence data and 95 million to 120 million unique TCR beta sequences obtained from around 170 million T cells. To study patterns of TCR occurrence, a later analysis re-analyzed previously published TCR beta repertoires from 650 to 750 donors and added high-resolution HLA genotyping. In an earlier analysis of roughly 600 of the donors, high-throughput TCR beta sequencing was used to judge whether each TCR beta V gene segment behaved as functional or pseudogenic. Several DR-DQ haplotypes were handled as single units for association and clustering because linkage in the cohort was strong. In the later analysis, no new phenotypic data were used to find candidate immune exposures; instead, reliance was placed on TCR beta sequences and their occurrence across donors. HLA typing included class I and class II loci at four-digit resolution. The study was designed to test whether signatures of past pathogen exposure could be identified by cataloging public T cell receptors. To predict cytomegalovirus infection status, the study brought together high-throughput TCR immunosequencing, statistical association of individual TCRs with disease status, and machine learning. An early release covering about 600 HLA-typed donors comprised 300 to 350 gigabases of sequencing data and around 86 million unique TCR sequences. Every repertoire in the discovery cohort had been generated on one and the same sequencing platform. In a later genetic analysis, genome-wide SNP genotypes for about 55% of the roughly 700 donors were used, and that subset was treated as a discovery cohort. The T cell repertoires of 550 to 850 subjects were profiled by immunosequencing and related to cytomegalovirus serostatus. Typing coverage differed by locus: A, B, C, DRB1 and DQB1 were typed in roughly 620-640 donors, DQA1 in about 500, DPA1 in 600 to 610, and DPB1 in about 450. Along with the roughly 700-subject first cohort, a separate validation cohort of more than 90 different subjects was used. Of the roughly 400 genotyped donors, about 80% fell in the genetic ancestry cluster associated with self-reported Caucasian donors. Alongside the repertoire data, information on donor age, sex, ethnicity and CMV serostatus was compiled. Among 300 to 500 genotyped donors of the cohort, an average of roughly 230,000 unique TCR beta nucleotide sequences was sequenced per donor, of which about 18% were non-productive.

The study at large found these results: Compared with equally common non-associated chains, HLA-associated TCR beta chains in a later analysis were more clonally expanded and had lower generation probabilities. In a later analysis, the rate of TCR association differed among HLA loci, with DRB1 alleles having the most associated TCRs and HLA-C alleles having the fewest. Because HLA typing was unavailable for some donors at each locus, only the typed subset was used in association tests. The authors suggested that the approach could potentially be generalized to other disease states and immunological phenotypes. In an earlier analysis of around 600 of the donors, most TCR beta V segments appeared in productive rearrangements about 90% or about 30% of the time, broadly matching IMGT annotations. Only TCR beta chains were sequenced in this cohort, and the absence of alpha or paired-chain data limited detectable features. A later genetic analysis reported fewer N-insertions in productive TCRs among donors in an Asian-associated ancestry cluster than the roughly 650-donor mean. According to a later analysis, parvovirus B19, influenza, CMV and Epstein-Barr virus appeared linked to several top co-occurrence clusters. Some IMGT-functional V segments, including TRBV6-2 and TRBV6-3, could not be distinguished by the 87-base-pair reads and were therefore excluded. According to a later analysis, most CMV-associated TCR beta chains appeared to be HLA-restricted, and the HLA associations seemed to be driven largely by CMV exposure. While some public TCRs were present in many individuals, most TCR sequences turned up only very rarely across donors. Three of the identified cytomegalovirus-associated TCR beta chains were confirmed in vitro to be specific for cytomegalovirus antigens. A total of 150 to 200 TCR beta chains were listed by the study as associated with cytomegalovirus. A further reported finding was that TCR beta sequences accurately predicted the HLA-A and HLA-B alleles for most subjects in the first cohort. Correlated functional status among segregating V segments might reflect linkage disequilibrium, but an unknown experimental factor could not be ruled out. A later genetic analysis associated a missense DCLRE1C variant with V-gene and J-gene trimming of TCR beta chains, and an independent cohort replicated the association. Assigning TCR associations to individual alleles was difficult when HLA alleles, especially DR and DQ, strongly co-occurred. Because counts were too low, roughly 17 rarely observed V segments, including chromosome 9 orphons, were left out of the earlier analysis of some 640 of the donors. A later analysis associated 17,000 or so TCR beta sequences with specific HLA alleles at a false discovery rate of 0.05. Cytomegalovirus status was reported to be diagnosed by the classifier with high specificity and sensitivity in both the original and validation cohorts. A cluster of highly shared sequence variants was judged likely to represent a technical artifact of the sequencing pipeline. Presence/absence analyses assumed roughly uniform sequencing depth across donors, an assumption that may not hold. CMV serostatus was the only immune exposure information available for the cohort.

The method was the immunoSEQ multiplex PCR assay. The multiplex PCR relied on a mix of 60 forward primers for TCR Vbeta segments and 13 reverse primers for TCR Jbeta segments. The CDR3 region of rearranged TCR beta genes was amplified from genomic DNA by a multiplex PCR assay. The Illumina HiSeq System was used to sequence the amplified TCR beta libraries as 87-base-pair reads. The published analysis was carried out like this. A later analysis tallied tens of millions of unique TCR beta chains across the 666 repertoires, and 10 million to 11 million of those chains were shared by two or more donors. To remove PCR and sequencing errors, raw reads were error-corrected and collapsed into unique sequences using a nearest-neighbor algorithm that merged closely related sequences. To assign V, D and J gene segments, CDR3 sequences were aligned to IMGT reference sequences. Each retained sequence needed at least a six-nucleotide match to both a V gene segment and a J gene segment. Rearrangements were called productive when the CDR3 lacked stop codons and stayed in frame with V and J; all others were non-productive. Following IMGT convention, CDR3 was defined as the stretch from the second conserved V-encoded cysteine up to the conserved J-encoded phenylalanine. Sequences without an unambiguous match to a single V gene segment were excluded from the earlier analysis of about 630 of the donors. An earlier analysis of 550 to 650 of the donors classified V segments as functional when productive rearrangements were above 56.7% and as segregating when the standard deviation between donors was above 5%. To diagnose cytomegalovirus status from the catalog of TCR beta chain sequences, a statistical classification framework was built. In a later analysis, TCR nucleotide sequences were compared against IMGT/GENE-DB human TR gene sequences so that V and J genes could be assigned. In a later analysis, CDR3 sequences and most-parsimonious VDJ recombination scenarios were assigned using the TCRdist pipeline. In a later analysis, each TCR beta chain was defined by its CDR3 amino acid sequence together with its V-gene family, and reads without a unique V-gene family were excluded. To address suspected cross-contamination and a sequencing artifact, a later analysis removed a few hundred highly shared, low-generation-probability nucleotide sequences. In a later analysis, a clonal expansion index was calculated for each public chain from normalized within-repertoire ranks of inferred template counts. In a later analysis, generation probabilities were computed with a VDJ recombination model fitted to out-of-frame rearrangements, and the resulting probabilities were checked against IGoR. A later analysis scored TCR-TCR, TCR-HLA and TCR-CMV co-occurrence with hypergeometric tests, applying a repertoire-size bias correction to TCR pairs. To estimate false discovery rates, a later analysis permuted the HLA or CMV assignments 20 times. In a later analysis, co-occurring TCRs were grouped with DBSCAN, and TCRdist sequence similarity was added when clustering was performed within HLA-allele-positive subsets. For co-occurrence clustering, repertoires with fewer than 30,000 or more than 120,000 public chains were excluded, along with roughly 5 repertoires with anomalous nucleotide sharing. The clones in this table, taken by TCRdb from immuneACCESS, are in-frame only. Not every clone is retained; where verified, under half of the shortfall comes from an unresolved V gene, and the cause of the rest is unknown. V and J calls and clone size are given by that table; D and trimming were obtained from the DNA. Within this sample are roughly 250,000 clones, with about four fifths of them counted one time only. The ten largest account for more than 0.3% of the sample.

This receptor was taken from a girl aged 2 to 9 in good health and CMV-seronegative. The sequence joins TRBV4-2 to TRBJ2-3, with no D gene named confidently. The specimen sequenced was PBMCs. The CDR3 protein: CASSPLERDTQYF. The sequenced DNA: TGTGCCAGCAGCCCCCTAGAAAGAGATACGCAGTATTTT.